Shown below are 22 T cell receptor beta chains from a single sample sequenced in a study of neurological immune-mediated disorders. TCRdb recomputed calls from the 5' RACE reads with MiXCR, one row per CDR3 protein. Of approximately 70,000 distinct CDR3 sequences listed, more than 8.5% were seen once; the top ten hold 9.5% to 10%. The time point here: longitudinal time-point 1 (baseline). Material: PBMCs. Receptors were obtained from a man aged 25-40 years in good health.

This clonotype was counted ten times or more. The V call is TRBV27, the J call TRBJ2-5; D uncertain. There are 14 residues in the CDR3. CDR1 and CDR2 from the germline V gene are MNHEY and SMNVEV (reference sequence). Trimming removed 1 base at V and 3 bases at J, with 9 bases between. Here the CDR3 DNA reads TGTGCCAGCAGTTTATTGGAAGGGAAAGAGACCCAGTACTTC. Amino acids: CASSLLEGKETQYF.

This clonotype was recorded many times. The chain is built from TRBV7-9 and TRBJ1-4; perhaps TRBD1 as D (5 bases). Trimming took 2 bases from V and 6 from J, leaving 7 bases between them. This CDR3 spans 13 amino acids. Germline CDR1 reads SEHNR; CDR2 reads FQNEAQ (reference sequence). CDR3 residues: CASSLSGYEKLFF. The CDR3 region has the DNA TGTGCCAGCAGCTTATCAGGGTATGAAAAACTGTTTTTT.

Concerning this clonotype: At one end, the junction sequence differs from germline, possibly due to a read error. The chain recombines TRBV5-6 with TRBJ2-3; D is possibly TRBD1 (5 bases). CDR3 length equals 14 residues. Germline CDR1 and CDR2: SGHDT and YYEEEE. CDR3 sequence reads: CASCWGRSTDTQYF. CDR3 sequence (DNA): TGTGCCAGCTGTTGGGGCAGGTCCACAGATACACAGTATTTT.

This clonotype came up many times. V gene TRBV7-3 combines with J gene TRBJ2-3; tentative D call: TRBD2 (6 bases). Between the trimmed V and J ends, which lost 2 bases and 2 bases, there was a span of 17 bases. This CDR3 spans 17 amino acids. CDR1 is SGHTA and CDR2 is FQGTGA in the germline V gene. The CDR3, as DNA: TGTGCCAGCAGCTTATTTGGAACGGGGGTAAACACAGATACGCAGTATTTT. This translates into CASSLFGTGVNTDTQYF.

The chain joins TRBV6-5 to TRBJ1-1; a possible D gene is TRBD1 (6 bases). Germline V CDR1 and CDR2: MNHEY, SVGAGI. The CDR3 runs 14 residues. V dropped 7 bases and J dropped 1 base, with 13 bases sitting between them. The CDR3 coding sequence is TGTGCCAGCAAAGCAGGGGAGGCGAACACTGAAGCTTTCTTT. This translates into CASKAGEANTEAFF.

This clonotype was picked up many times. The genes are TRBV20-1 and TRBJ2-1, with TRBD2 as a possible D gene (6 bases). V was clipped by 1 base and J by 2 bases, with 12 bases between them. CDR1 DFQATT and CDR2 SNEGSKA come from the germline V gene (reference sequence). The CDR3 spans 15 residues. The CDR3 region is CSARGWAGPYNEQFF. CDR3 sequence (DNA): TGCAGTGCTAGAGGGTGGGCGGGGCCCTACAATGAGCAGTTCTTC.

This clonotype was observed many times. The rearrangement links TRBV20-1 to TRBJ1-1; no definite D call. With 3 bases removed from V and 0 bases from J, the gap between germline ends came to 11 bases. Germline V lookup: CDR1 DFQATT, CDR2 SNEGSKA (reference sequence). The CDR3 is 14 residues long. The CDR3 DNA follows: TGCAGTGCTAGCCCGGGAGGAGTGAACACTGAAGCTTTCTTT. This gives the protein CSASPGGVNTEAFF.

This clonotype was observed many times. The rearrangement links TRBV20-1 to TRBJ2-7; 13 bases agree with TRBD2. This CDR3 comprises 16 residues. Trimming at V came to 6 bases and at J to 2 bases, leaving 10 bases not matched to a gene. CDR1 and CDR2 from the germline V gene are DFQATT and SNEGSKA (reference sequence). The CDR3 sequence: CSALMTSGRPTYEQYF. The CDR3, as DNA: TGCAGTGCCCTTATGACTAGCGGGAGGCCAACCTACGAGCAGTACTTC.

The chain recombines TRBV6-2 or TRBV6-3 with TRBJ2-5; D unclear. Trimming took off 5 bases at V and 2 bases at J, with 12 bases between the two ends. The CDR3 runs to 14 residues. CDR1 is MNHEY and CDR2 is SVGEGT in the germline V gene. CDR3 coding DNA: TGTGCCAGCAGTCCAGGCTGGGAACAAGAGACCCAGTACTTC. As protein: CASSPGWEQETQYF.

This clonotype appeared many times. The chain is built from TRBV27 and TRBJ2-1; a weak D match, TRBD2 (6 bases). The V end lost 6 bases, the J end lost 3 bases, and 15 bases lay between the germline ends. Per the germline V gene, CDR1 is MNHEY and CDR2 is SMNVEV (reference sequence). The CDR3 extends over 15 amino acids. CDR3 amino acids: CASSGGPPLYNEQFF. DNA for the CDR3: TGTGCCAGCAGCGGGGGACCCCCGCTCTACAATGAGCAGTTCTTC.

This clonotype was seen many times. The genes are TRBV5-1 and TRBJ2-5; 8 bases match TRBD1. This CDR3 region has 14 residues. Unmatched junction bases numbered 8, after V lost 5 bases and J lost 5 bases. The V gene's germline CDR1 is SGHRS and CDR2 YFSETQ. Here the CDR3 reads CASRYRGELETQYF. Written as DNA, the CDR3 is TGCGCCAGCAGATACAGGGGGGAGTTGGAGACCCAGTACTTC.

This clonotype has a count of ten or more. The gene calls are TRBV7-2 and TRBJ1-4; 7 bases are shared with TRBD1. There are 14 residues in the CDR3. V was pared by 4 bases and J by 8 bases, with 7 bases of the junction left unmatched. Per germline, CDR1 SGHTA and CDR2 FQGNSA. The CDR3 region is CASSSDRVWEKLFF. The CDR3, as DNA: TGTGCCAGCAGCTCCGACAGGGTTTGGGAAAAACTGTTTTTT. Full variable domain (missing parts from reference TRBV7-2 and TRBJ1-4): GAGVSQSPSNKVTEKGKDVELRCDPISGHTALYWYRQSLGQGLEFLIYFQGNSAPDKSGLPSDRFSAERTGGSVSTLTIQRTQQEDSAVYLCASSSDRVWEKLFFGSGTQLSVL.

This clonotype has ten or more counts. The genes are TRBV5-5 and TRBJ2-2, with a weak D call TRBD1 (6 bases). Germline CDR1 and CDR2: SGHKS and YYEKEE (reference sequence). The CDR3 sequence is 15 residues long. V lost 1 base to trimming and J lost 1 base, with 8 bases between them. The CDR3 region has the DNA TGTGCCAGCAGCTTGTCACAGGGGAACACCGGGGAGCTGTTTTTT. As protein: CASSLSQGNTGELFF.

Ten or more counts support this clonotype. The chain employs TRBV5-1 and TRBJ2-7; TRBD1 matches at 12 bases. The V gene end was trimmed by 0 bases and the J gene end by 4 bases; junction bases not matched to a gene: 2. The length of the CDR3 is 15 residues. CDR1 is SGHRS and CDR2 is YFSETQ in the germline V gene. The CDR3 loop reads CASSLGGQGAYEQYF. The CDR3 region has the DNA TGCGCCAGCAGCTTGGGGGGACAGGGGGCTTACGAGCAGTACTTC. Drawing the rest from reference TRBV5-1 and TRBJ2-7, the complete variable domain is KAGVTQTPRYLIKTRGQQVTLSCSPISGHRSVSWYQQTPGQGLQFLFEYFSETQRNKGNFPGRFSGRQFSNSRSEMNVSTLELGDSALYLCASSLGGQGAYEQYFGPGTRLTVT.

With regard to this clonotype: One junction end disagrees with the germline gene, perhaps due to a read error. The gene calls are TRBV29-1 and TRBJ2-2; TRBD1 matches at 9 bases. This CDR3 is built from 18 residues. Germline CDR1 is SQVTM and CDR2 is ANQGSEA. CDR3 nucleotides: TGCAGCATTGTAGGGGACAGGGCAACATCCGCGAACACCGGGGAGCTATTTTTT. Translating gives CSIVGDRATSANTGELFF.

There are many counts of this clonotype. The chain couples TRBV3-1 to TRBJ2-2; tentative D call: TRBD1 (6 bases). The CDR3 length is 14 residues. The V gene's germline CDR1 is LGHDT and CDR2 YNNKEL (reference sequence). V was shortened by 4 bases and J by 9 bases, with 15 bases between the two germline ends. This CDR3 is CASSLRTAQRELFF. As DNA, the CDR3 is TGTGCCAGCAGCCTCCGGACAGCGCAGAGGGAGCTGTTTTTT.

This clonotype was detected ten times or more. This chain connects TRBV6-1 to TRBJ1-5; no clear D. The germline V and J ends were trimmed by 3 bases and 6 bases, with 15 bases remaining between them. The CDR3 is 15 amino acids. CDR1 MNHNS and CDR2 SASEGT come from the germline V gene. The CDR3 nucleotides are TGTGCCAGCAGTGAGTGGCAATTGGTAGGTCAGCCCCAGCATTTT. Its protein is CASSEWQLVGQPQHF.

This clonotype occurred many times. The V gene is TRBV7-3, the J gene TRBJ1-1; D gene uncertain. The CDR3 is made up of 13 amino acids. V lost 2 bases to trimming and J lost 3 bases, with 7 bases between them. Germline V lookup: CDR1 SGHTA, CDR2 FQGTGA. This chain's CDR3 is CASSLDQDTEAFF. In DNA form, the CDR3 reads TGTGCCAGCAGCTTAGACCAGGACACTGAAGCTTTCTTT.

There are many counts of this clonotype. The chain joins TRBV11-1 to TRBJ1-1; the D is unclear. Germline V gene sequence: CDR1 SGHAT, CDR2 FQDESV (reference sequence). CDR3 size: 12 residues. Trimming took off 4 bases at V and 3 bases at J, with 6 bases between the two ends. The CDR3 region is CASSSSDTEAFF. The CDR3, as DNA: TGTGCCAGCAGCTCCTCGGACACTGAAGCTTTCTTT.

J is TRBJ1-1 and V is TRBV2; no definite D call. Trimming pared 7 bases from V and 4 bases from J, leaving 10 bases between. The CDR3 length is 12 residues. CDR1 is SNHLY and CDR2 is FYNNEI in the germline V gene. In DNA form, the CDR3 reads TGTGCCAGCATAGTGGGAACCACTGAAGCTTTCTTT. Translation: CASIVGTTEAFF.

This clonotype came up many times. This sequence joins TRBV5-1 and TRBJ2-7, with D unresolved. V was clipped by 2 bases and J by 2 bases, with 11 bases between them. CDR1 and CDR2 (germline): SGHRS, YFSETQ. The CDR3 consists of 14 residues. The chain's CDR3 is CASSLNSNAYEQYF. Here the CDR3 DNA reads TGCGCCAGCAGCTTAAACTCGAATGCCTACGAGCAGTACTTC. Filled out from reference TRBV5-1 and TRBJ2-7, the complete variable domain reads KAGVTQTPRYLIKTRGQQVTLSCSPISGHRSVSWYQQTPGQGLQFLFEYFSETQRNKGNFPGRFSGRQFSNSRSEMNVSTLELGDSALYLCASSLNSNAYEQYFGPGTRLTVT.

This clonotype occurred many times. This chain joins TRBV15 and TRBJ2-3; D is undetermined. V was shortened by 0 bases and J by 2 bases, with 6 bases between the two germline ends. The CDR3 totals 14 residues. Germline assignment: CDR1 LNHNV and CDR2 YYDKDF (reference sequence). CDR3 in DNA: TGTGCCACCAGCAGAGAGGGGTACACAGATACGCAGTATTTT. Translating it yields CATSREGYTDTQYF.